A single sample is the source of the 21 T cell receptor beta chains below, sequenced in a study of a mutant IDH1 vaccine in newly diagnosed glioma. As to time point: baseline, week 1 (first vaccination visit). Treatment: pre-vaccination baseline after standard-of-care therapy. TCRdb's table, derived via immunoSEQ multiplex PCR, lists solely in-frame clones and lacks some. The sample lists about 66,000 clones; 80% to 90% were seen once. This specimen was PBMCs, taken from a glioma patient treated with radiotherapy, temozolomide or both. The source is a man aged 25-40 years with glioma.

The CDR3 coding sequence is TGTGCCAGCAGCCCCGGTTCCTACGAGCAGTACTTC. Protein: CASSPGSYEQYF. The chain uses TRBV6-5 and TRBJ2-7; no firm D call. This CDR3 is built from 12 residues. In germline, CDR1 is MNHEY, CDR2 SVGAGI. Trimming removed 6 bases at V and 1 base at J, with 7 bases between.

J is TRBJ2-7 and V is TRBV19; the D gene is possibly TRBD2 (5 bases). V gave up 5 bases and J gave up 0 bases, with 23 bases separating them. There are 18 residues in the CDR3. Germline V gene sequence: CDR1 LNHDA, CDR2 SQIVND (reference sequence). CDR3 region: CASSVGLLEFSSSYEQYF. The CDR3 coding sequence is TGTGCCAGTAGTGTTGGACTTCTGGAATTTTCGAGCTCCTACGAGCAGTACTTC.

This clone was recorded only once. This chain connects TRBV2 to TRBJ2-7; D may be TRBD1 or TRBD2 (5 bases each). Trimming took 3 bases from V and 6 from J, leaving 15 bases between them. Germline assignment: CDR1 SNHLY and CDR2 FYNNEI. The CDR3 is made up of 14 amino acids. In DNA, the CDR3 is TGTGCCAGCAGTGACACGGGGCCCTCTGGCGAGCAGTACTTC. Translating it yields CASSDTGPSGEQYF.

V and J are TRBV9 and TRBJ1-3; D not resolved. Germline lookup yields CDR1 SGDLS and CDR2 YYNGEE. Trimming cost V 4 bases and J 1 base, with 12 bases left between them. The CDR3 sequence is 15 residues long. The CDR3 reads CASSRLMGSGNTIYF. CDR3 sequence (DNA): TGTGCCAGCAGCCGTCTTATGGGGTCTGGAAACACCATATATTTT.

This clone is a singleton in its sample. This chain uses TRBV30 with TRBJ2-7; D might be TRBD1 or TRBD2, each matching 6 bases. Germline CDR1 is GTSNPN and CDR2 is SVGIG (reference sequence). This CDR3 has 15 residues. Trimming pared 0 bases from V and 4 bases from J, leaving 16 bases between. CDR3 amino acids: CAWSVGGGGTYEQYF. The CDR3 DNA sequence: TGTGCCTGGAGTGTTGGGGGCGGAGGGACATACGAGCAGTACTTC. The full variable domain, with the rest looked up from reference TRBV30 and TRBJ2-7, is SQTIHQWPATLVQPVGSPLSLECTVEGTSNPNLYWYRQAAGRGLQLLFYSVGIGQISSEVPQNLSASRPQDRQFILSSKKLLLSDSGFYLCAWSVGGGGTYEQYFGPGTRLTVT.

The V and J genes are TRBV19 and TRBJ2-1, with TRBD2 matching over 8 bases. The CDR3 totals 15 residues. CDR1 is LNHDA and CDR2 is SQIVND in the germline V gene (reference sequence). J gave up 9 bases and V 6 bases, and 13 bases lay outside the gene matches. CDR3 residues: CASSTGPSGLFEQFF. Here the CDR3 DNA reads TGTGCCAGTAGCACGGGGCCTAGCGGGCTTTTTGAGCAGTTCTTC.

To note about this clone: A junction boundary mismatches the germline segment, possibly from a read error. V is TRBV6-6 and J is TRBJ2-3; 8 nucleotides match TRBD2. Germline V lookup: CDR1 MNHNY, CDR2 SVGAGI (reference sequence). The CDR3 consists of 15 residues. CDR3 amino acids: CAISAGLDPTDTQYF. The CDR3 bases are TGTGCCATCAGTGCGGGACTAGACCCCACAGATACGCAGTATTTT.

The V and J genes are TRBV6-1 and TRBJ2-2; D gene unclear. V shed 0 bases and J shed 7 bases, with 9 bases lying between them. CDR1 and CDR2 from the germline V gene are MNHNS and SASEGT. This CDR3 has 14 residues. Here the CDR3 DNA reads TGTGCCAGCAGTGAAGCGCTAGAAAACGGGGAGCTGTTTTTT. Its protein product is CASSEALENGELFF.

The CDR3 sequence: CASSPFDRHYGYTF. CDR3 nucleotide sequence: TGTGCCAGCAGCCCCTTCGACAGGCACTATGGCTACACCTTC. This rearrangement joins TRBV6-5 to TRBJ1-2; D perhaps matches TRBD1 (6 bases). Germline values: CDR1 MNHEY, CDR2 SVGAGI. The CDR3 covers 14 residues. V lost 6 bases and J 3 bases, leaving 14 bases between the germline ends.

Written as DNA, the CDR3 is TGTGCCACAGGGCTAAGAGAGGGCTACGAGCAGTACTTC. Its translation: CATGLREGYEQYF. The J gene is TRBJ2-7, the V gene TRBV10-3; the D call may be TRBD1 or TRBD2 (5 bases each). The V and J ends lost 10 bases and 3 bases respectively, with 16 bases between them. CDR3 length: 13 amino acids. The germline CDR1 and CDR2 sequences are ENHRY and SYGVKD.

The rearrangement uses TRBV2 and TRBJ2-1; D possibly corresponds to TRBD1 (6 bases). Trimming pared 7 bases from V and 1 base from J, leaving 17 bases between. Germline lookup yields CDR1 SNHLY and CDR2 FYNNEI. CDR3 length: 16 residues. The CDR3 DNA reads TGTGCCAGCATGGGGGCCCGGACGCGGTCCTACAATGAGCAGTTCTTC. This codes for CASMGARTRSYNEQFF.

The chain couples TRBV9 to TRBJ2-5; no clear D. V shed 0 bases and J shed 2 bases, with 8 bases lying between them. Germline V gives CDR1 SGDLS, CDR2 YYNGEE. The CDR3 contains 14 residues. The CDR3 DNA reads TGTGCCAGCAGCGTAGTGAGTAATCAAGAGACCCAGTACTTC. It encodes CASSVVSNQETQYF.

V is TRBV15 and J is TRBJ2-1; D tentatively fits TRBD1 or TRBD2 (5 bases each). The CDR3 runs 15 residues. The germline V and J ends were trimmed by 2 bases and 9 bases, with 17 bases remaining between them. Germline loops: CDR1 LNHNV, CDR2 YYDKDF (reference sequence). This CDR3 is CATSRSALRDPEQFF. The DNA of the CDR3 is TGTGCCACCAGCAGATCCGCATTACGGGACCCTGAGCAGTTCTTC.

V and J are TRBV7-6 and TRBJ2-3; 14 bases map to TRBD2. The J segment lost 2 bases and the V segment lost 2 bases, leaving 9 bases of the junction unmatched. The length of the CDR3 is 19 residues. Germline loops: CDR1 SGHVS, CDR2 FNYEAQ. CDR3 in DNA: TGTGCCAGCAGCTTATTTTCCGGGACTAGCGGGGGACCCACAGATACGCAGTATTTT. It encodes CASSLFSGTSGGPTDTQYF.

The V gene is TRBV2, the J gene TRBJ2-2, with D hard to call. The CDR3 is 11 amino acids. V shed 6 bases and J shed 5 bases, with 4 bases lying between them. CDR1 is SNHLY and CDR2 is FYNNEI in the germline V gene. CDR3 loop: CASRGTGELFF. CDR3 coding DNA: TGTGCCAGCAGGGGGACCGGGGAGCTGTTTTTT.

V and J are TRBV10-2 and TRBJ2-5; D remains ambiguous. Germline V CDR1 and CDR2: WSHSY, SAAADI. V lost 0 bases and J 5 bases, leaving 13 bases between the germline ends. This CDR3 has 15 residues. CDR3 nucleotides: TGCGCCAGCAGTGAGTCAAGACTGGGCCGGGAGACCCAGTACTTC. This codes for CASSESRLGRETQYF.

The chain combines TRBV18 with TRBJ1-5; D gene unclear. Germline V gene sequence: CDR1 KGHSH, CDR2 LQKENI. The V gene lost 6 bases and the J gene lost 4 bases, with 19 bases spanning the gap. The CDR3 totals 16 residues. CDR3 amino acids: CASSREAGGINQPQHF. CDR3 sequence (DNA): TGTGCCAGCTCCCGGGAGGCAGGTGGCATTAATCAGCCCCAGCATTTT. Based on the CDR3 plus reference TRBV18 and TRBJ1-5, the full variable domain is NAGVMQNPRHLVRRRGQEARLRCSPMKGHSHVYWYRQLPEEGLKFMVYLQKENIIDESGMPKERFSAEFPKEGPSILRIQQVVRGDSAAYFCASSREAGGINQPQHFGDGTRLSIL.

The V call is TRBV15, the J call TRBJ2-7; tentatively, D is TRBD1 (6 bases). The germline CDR1 and CDR2 sequences are LNHNV and YYDKDF (reference sequence). Trimming left V 4 bases short and J 3 bases short, with 19 bases between. The CDR3 is 16 amino acids. The CDR3 spells CATSTTRGDRRYEQYF. CDR3 coding DNA: TGTGCCACCAGCACCACCCGCGGTGACAGGCGCTACGAGCAGTACTTC.

This clone was picked up a small number of times. The chain combines TRBV6-4 with TRBJ2-6; D is unresolved. CDR3 size: 16 residues. CDR1 and CDR2 (germline): MRHNA, SNTAGT. V was shortened by 0 bases and J by 0 bases, with 6 bases between the two germline ends. CDR3 loop: CASSDSPASGANVLTF. In DNA, the CDR3 is TGTGCCAGCAGTGACTCTCCCGCCTCTGGGGCCAACGTCCTGACTTTC.

The genes are TRBV5-1 and TRBJ2-3, with 7 bases that match TRBD1. The CDR3 covers 17 residues. V shed 0 bases and J 0 bases; nucleotides not matched to a gene: 7. Germline CDR1 SGHRS, CDR2 YFSETQ. The CDR3 region has the DNA TGCGCCAGCAGCTTGGGGGACAGCCGACTGAGCACAGATACGCAGTATTTT. It encodes CASSLGDSRLSTDTQYF.

This clone came up once. The chain employs TRBV7-2 and TRBJ2-3; D remains ambiguous. The CDR3 has 13 amino acids. In germline, CDR1 is SGHTA, CDR2 FQGNSA. Trimming shortened V by 7 bases and J by 9 bases, and 17 bases separated the two germline ends. The CDR3 DNA reads TGTGCCAGCAACACGGTGCGGACGGAGACGCAGTATTTT. It specifies CASNTVRTETQYF. Based on the CDR3 plus reference TRBV7-2 and TRBJ2-3, the full variable domain is GAGVSQSPSNKVTEKGKDVELRCDPISGHTALYWYRQSLGQGLEFLIYFQGNSAPDKSGLPSDRFSAERTGGSVSTLTIQRTQQEDSAVYLCASNTVRTETQYFGPGTRLTVL.